Each of the 21 T cell receptor beta chains below was sequenced from the same sample in a study of cytomegalovirus exposure and HLA in healthy donors. Use of 60 Vbeta and 13 Jbeta primers characterized the PCR. The protocol was immunoSEQ multiplex PCR, while the TCRdb copy is restricted to in-frame clones and leaves out a portion. The sample contains about 130,000 clones, around 82% of which appear only once. Sequenced material: PBMCs. The receptors come from a man aged 45-65 years in good health and CMV-seronegative.

CDR3: CASSLELPDTDTQYF. The CDR3 DNA reads as TGCGCCAGCAGCTTGGAACTACCAGACACAGATACGCAGTATTTT. The V gene is TRBV5-1, the J gene TRBJ2-3; D unclear. The V end was cut by 0 bases, the J end by 2 bases, with 10 bases between. The CDR3 runs to 15 residues. Germline lookup yields CDR1 SGHRS and CDR2 YFSETQ.

The chain carries TRBV7-3 and TRBJ1-1; D is unclear. The germline CDR1 and CDR2 sequences are SGHTA and FQGTGA. This CDR3 has 13 amino acids. Trimming pared 1 base from V and 3 bases from J, leaving 6 bases between. DNA of the CDR3: TGTGCCAGCAGCTTAAGGTCAGACACTGAAGCTTTCTTT. This encodes CASSLRSDTEAFF.

This sequence joins TRBV6-1 and TRBJ1-1; D not resolved. The germline CDR1 and CDR2 sequences are MNHNS and SASEGT. The CDR3 loop spans 11 amino acids. The V end lost 5 bases, the J end lost 1 base, and 2 bases lay between the germline ends. CDR3 in amino acids: CASSRNTEAFF. The CDR3 nucleotides are TGTGCCAGCAGTCGGAACACTGAAGCTTTCTTT.

The genes are TRBV29-1 and TRBJ2-1, with D uncertain. Trimming left V 4 bases short and J 0 bases short, with 28 bases between. Germline assignment: CDR1 SQVTM and CDR2 ANQGSEA. The CDR3 is 20 amino acids. The CDR3 is CSVVPILGSGPLSSYNEQFF. CDR3 DNA: TGCAGCGTTGTTCCTATTTTAGGTAGTGGGCCTCTGAGCTCCTACAATGAGCAGTTCTTC.

The CDR3 DNA reads TGTGCCAGCAAGGAAAGCAGGACAAGCACAGATACGCAGTATTTT. Its protein product is CASKESRTSTDTQYF. The V gene is TRBV11-2, the J gene TRBJ2-3, with D possibly being TRBD1 (5 bases). Germline loops: CDR1 SGHAT, CDR2 FQNNGV. V lost 7 bases and J 0 bases, leaving 14 bases between the germline ends. The CDR3 runs 15 residues.

Of note for this clone: Other DNA sequences in the same sample also yield this CDR3. V and J are TRBV7-9 and TRBJ2-1; maybe TRBD2 (6 bases). The CDR3 extends over 15 amino acids. Trimming took off 1 base at V and 1 base at J, with 8 bases between the two ends. Looked up from germline, CDR1 is SEHNR and CDR2 is FQNEAQ (reference sequence). The CDR3 region has the DNA TGTGCCAGCAGCTTAGTGGCGGGGTCCTACAATGAGCAGTTCTTC. Translation: CASSLVAGSYNEQFF.

The V call is TRBV11-1, the J call TRBJ2-1; 12 bases map to TRBD2. Germline V lookup: CDR1 SGHAT, CDR2 FQDESV (reference sequence). The CDR3 is made up of 16 amino acids. V was pared by 4 bases and J by 2 bases, with 3 bases of the junction left unmatched. The chain's CDR3 is CASSSGLAGPYNEQFF. Written as DNA, the CDR3 is TGTGCCAGCAGCTCGGGACTAGCGGGCCCCTACAATGAGCAGTTCTTC.

In its sample, this clone was seen a few times. The chain recombines TRBV11-2 with TRBJ2-7; 10 bases match TRBD1. With V trimmed by 2 bases and J by 2 bases, 3 bases remained unmatched. The V gene's germline CDR1 is SGHAT and CDR2 FQNNGV. CDR3 length equals 15 residues. Here the CDR3 reads CASSLRQGATYEQYF. CDR3 sequence (DNA): TGTGCCAGCAGCTTACGACAGGGGGCAACCTACGAGCAGTACTTC.

CDR3 DNA: TGTGCCAGCAGCCGGGGGAACTATGGCTACACCTTC. Translation gives CASSRGNYGYTF. The J gene is TRBJ1-2, the V gene TRBV25-1, with D possibly matching TRBD1 (5 bases). Germline loops: CDR1 MGHDK, CDR2 SYGVNS. Trimming pared 6 bases from V and 2 bases from J, leaving 7 bases between. The CDR3 sequence is 12 residues long.

The chain recombines TRBV13 with TRBJ1-3; no clear D. V dropped 5 bases and J dropped 8 bases, with 19 bases sitting between them. The CDR3 spans 15 residues. In germline, CDR1 is PRHDT, CDR2 FYEKMQ (reference sequence). The CDR3 DNA sequence: TGTGCCAGCAGCAACCTAGAACAGCCGGAGGACACCATATATTTT. Translating it yields CASSNLEQPEDTIYF.

This clone was counted only a few times. V and J are TRBV19 and TRBJ1-2; 11 bases map to TRBD1. Germline V gene data show CDR1 as LNHDA and CDR2 as SQIVND (reference sequence). The CDR3 runs 15 residues. Germline trimming cut 8 bases from V and 4 bases from J; bases unmatched to any gene: 9. The CDR3 protein is CASEDRGPRGYGYTF. The CDR3 coding sequence is TGTGCCAGTGAGGACAGGGGGCCGCGGGGCTATGGCTACACCTTC.

The chain employs TRBV14 and TRBJ1-2, with 8 bases that match TRBD1. The germline gives CDR1 SGHDN, CDR2 FVKESK. J gave up 7 bases and V 5 bases, and 9 bases lay outside the gene matches. The CDR3 has 14 amino acids. The DNA for the CDR3 is TGTGCCAGCAGCAGCGCAGGGGGCAGGAGTGGCTACACCTTC. It encodes CASSSAGGRSGYTF.

J is TRBJ2-7 and V is TRBV28; 7 nucleotides agree with TRBD1. The CDR3 is 15 residues long. V shed 3 bases and J 2 bases; nucleotides not matched to a gene: 7. Germline loops: CDR1 MDHEN, CDR2 SYDVKM. CDR3 amino acids: CASSFQGVGTYEQYF. DNA of the CDR3: TGTGCCAGCAGTTTCCAGGGGGTAGGGACCTACGAGCAGTACTTC.

The chain employs TRBV7-9 and TRBJ2-1; the match to TRBD2 covers 10 bases. V shed 6 bases, J shed 6 bases, and the junction held 8 bases outside the gene matches. CDR1 is SEHNR, CDR2 FQNEAQ, per germline (reference sequence). The CDR3 sequence is 15 residues long. The CDR3 DNA reads as TGTGCCAGCAGTACCACTAGCGGGATCAGCAATGAGCAGTTCTTC. As protein: CASSTTSGISNEQFF.

This clone was detected only once. V is TRBV7-8 and J is TRBJ2-3, with 9 bases matching TRBD1. This CDR3 has 14 residues. The germline V gene has CDR1 SGHVS and CDR2 FQNEAQ. J lost 6 bases, V lost 5 bases, and 6 bases had no gene match. This chain's CDR3 is CASSRQGVRDTQYF. The DNA for the CDR3 is TGTGCCAGCAGCAGACAGGGGGTCCGGGATACGCAGTATTTT.

The table lists this clone with a few counts. This sequence joins TRBV6-1 and TRBJ2-1; D unclear. The V and J ends lost 0 bases and 8 bases respectively, with 14 bases between them. The CDR3 spans 15 residues. Germline CDR1 MNHNS, CDR2 SASEGT. CDR3 coding DNA: TGTGCCAGCAGTGAAGCGCAGAGACTTGCCGATGAGCAGTTCTTC. It codes for CASSEAQRLADEQFF.

V is TRBV18 and J is TRBJ2-7; 7 positions agree with TRBD1. Germline values: CDR1 KGHSH, CDR2 LQKENI. CDR3 size: 14 residues. V trimming: 5 bases; J trimming: 7 bases; junction bases outside the gene matches: 11. CDR3 sequence (DNA): TGTGCCAGCTCAGGCTTGACAGGGACAAGGGAGCAGTACTTC. This sequence encodes CASSGLTGTREQYF.

The chain recombines TRBV28 with TRBJ2-2, with unresolved D. V lost 5 bases, J lost 6 bases, and 13 bases lay in between. There are 14 residues in the CDR3. Germline V gene sequence: CDR1 MDHEN, CDR2 SYDVKM. The CDR3 region is CASSLTYRAGELFF. As DNA, the CDR3 is TGTGCCAGCAGTCTTACTTATCGCGCCGGGGAGCTGTTTTTT.

The chain uses TRBV7-9 and TRBJ2-7; a weak D match, TRBD2 (5 bases). Germline V gene lookup returns CDR1 SEHNR and CDR2 FQNEAQ (reference sequence). The CDR3 contains 12 residues. The V end was cut by 3 bases, the J end by 8 bases, with 11 bases between. CDR3 sequence (DNA): TGTGCCAGCAGCTTCGACGGACTTAAGCAGTACTTC. Translating gives CASSFDGLKQYF.

This clone was seen more than once but under ten times. This sequence joins TRBV14 and TRBJ2-7, with a tentative D call TRBD2 (5 bases). This CDR3 comprises 14 residues. In germline, CDR1 is SGHDN, CDR2 FVKESK. Trimming pared 4 bases from V and 0 bases from J, leaving 10 bases between. The CDR3 DNA reads TGTGCCAGCAGCCTTCAAGGGAGCTCCTACGAGCAGTACTTC. As protein: CASSLQGSSYEQYF.

The chain has TRBV2 and TRBJ2-7; TRBD1 is a possible D gene (5 bases). V lost 1 base and J lost 7, with 11 bases in between. In germline, CDR1 is SNHLY, CDR2 FYNNEI. There are 13 residues in the CDR3. The CDR3 region has the DNA TGTGCCAGCAGTGAAGGTTCCCGACAGGAGCAGTACTTC. The encoded protein is CASSEGSRQEQYF.